This T cell receptor beta chain was recorded in a study of blood T cell repertoires in COVID-19. At the level of the study: Sources were T cells, B-cell-depleted T cells, or PBMCs; the material itself was cDNA or gDNA.

There are 13 residues in the CDR3. The ends were cut back, 5 bases at V and 6 bases at J, with 10 bases in the middle. Clones were sequenced by immunoSEQ multiplex PCR, and TCRdb holds only the in-frame ones, with some missing. The repertoire holds 300,000 to 400,000 clones, with approximately 87% as singletons. Sequencing was carried out using PBMCs or T cells enriched from blood (not recorded which). The receptor's source is a woman in her twenties or thirties with acute COVID-19. J is TRBJ2-2 and V is TRBV12-3 or TRBV12-4; tentatively, D is TRBD1 (5 bases). The CDR3 protein is CASSQGQPGELFF. CDR3 coding DNA: TGTGCCAGCAGTCAAGGACAACCCGGGGAGCTGTTTTTT.